This T cell receptor (beta chain) was sequenced during a study of glioma-infiltrating T cells after dendritic cell vaccination. Study in general: Dendritic cell vaccine was injected intradermally three times, biweekly.

Amplification used 60 V beta primers and 13 J beta primers. Assay used: immunoSEQ multiplex PCR; TCRdb lists only in-frame clones, some missing. Of 100,000 or so clones in the sample, roughly 90% were seen once. CDR3 size: 15 residues. Germline-derived CDR1 and CDR2 are SNHLY and FYNNEI. V lost 6 bases, J lost 4 bases, and 6 bases stayed unmatched. Time point here: after dendritic cell vaccination, including at tumor progression/relapse. The receptor was derived from a human donor with glioblastoma. The sequenced sample was blood, obtained after dendritic cell vaccination. The chain links TRBV2 to TRBJ1-5; 10 nucleotides line up with TRBD1. The CDR3 reads CASRGEGQGNQPQHF. The CDR3 DNA reads TGTGCCAGCAGGGGCGAGGGACAGGGGAATCAGCCCCAGCATTTT.